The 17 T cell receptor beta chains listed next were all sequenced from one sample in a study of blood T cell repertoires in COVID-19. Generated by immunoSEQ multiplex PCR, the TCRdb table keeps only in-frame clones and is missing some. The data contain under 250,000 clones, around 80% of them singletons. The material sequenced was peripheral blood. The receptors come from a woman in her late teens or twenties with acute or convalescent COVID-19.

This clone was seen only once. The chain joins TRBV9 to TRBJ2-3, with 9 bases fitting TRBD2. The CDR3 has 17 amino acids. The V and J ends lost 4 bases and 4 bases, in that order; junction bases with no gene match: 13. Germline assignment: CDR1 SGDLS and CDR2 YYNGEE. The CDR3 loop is CASSNPGSGRIADTQYF. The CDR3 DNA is TGTGCCAGCAGCAACCCCGGGAGCGGGAGGATAGCAGATACGCAGTATTTT. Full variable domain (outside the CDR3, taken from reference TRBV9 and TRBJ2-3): DSGVTQTPKHLITATGQRVTLRCSPRSGDLSVYWYQQSLDQGLQFLIQYYNGEERAKGNILERFSAQQFPDLHSELNLSSLELGDSALYFCASSNPGSGRIADTQYFGPGTRLTVL.

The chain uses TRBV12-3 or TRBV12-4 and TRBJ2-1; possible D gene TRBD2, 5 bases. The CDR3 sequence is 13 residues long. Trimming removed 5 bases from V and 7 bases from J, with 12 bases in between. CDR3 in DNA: TGTGCCAGCAGTCCCACACCGGGGAATGAGCAGTTCTTC. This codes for CASSPTPGNEQFF.

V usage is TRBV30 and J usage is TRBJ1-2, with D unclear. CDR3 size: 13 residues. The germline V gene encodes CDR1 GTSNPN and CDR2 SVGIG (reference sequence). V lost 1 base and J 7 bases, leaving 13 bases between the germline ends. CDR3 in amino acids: CAWSGGDAGGYTF. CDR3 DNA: TGTGCCTGGAGTGGGGGAGACGCGGGTGGCTACACCTTC.

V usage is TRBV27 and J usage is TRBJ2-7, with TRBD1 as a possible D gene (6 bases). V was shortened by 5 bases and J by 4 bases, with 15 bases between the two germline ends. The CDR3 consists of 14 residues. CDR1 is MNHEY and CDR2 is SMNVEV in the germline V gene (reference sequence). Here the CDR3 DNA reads TGTGCCAGCAGTATACAGGGTGGTCGATACGAGCAGTACTTC. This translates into CASSIQGGRYEQYF.

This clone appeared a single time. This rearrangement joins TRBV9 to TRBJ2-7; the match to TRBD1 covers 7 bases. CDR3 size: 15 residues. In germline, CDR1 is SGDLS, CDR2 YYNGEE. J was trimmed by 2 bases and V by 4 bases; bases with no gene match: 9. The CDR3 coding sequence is TGTGCCAGCAGCCTCGGACAGGCGCGTACCTACGAGCAGTACTTC. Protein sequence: CASSLGQARTYEQYF.

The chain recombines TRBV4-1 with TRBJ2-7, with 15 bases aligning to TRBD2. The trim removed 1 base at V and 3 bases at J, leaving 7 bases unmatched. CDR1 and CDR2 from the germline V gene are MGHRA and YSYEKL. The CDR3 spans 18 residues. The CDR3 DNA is TGCGCCAGCAGCCAAGTTTGGACTAGCGGGAGGGGAGACTACGAGCAGTACTTC. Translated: CASSQVWTSGRGDYEQYF.

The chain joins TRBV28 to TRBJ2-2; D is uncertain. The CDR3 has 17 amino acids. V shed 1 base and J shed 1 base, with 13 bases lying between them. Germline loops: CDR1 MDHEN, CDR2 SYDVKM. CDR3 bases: TGTGCCAGCAGTTTATTCCCCATGAGTGGGAACACCGGGGAGCTGTTTTTT. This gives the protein CASSLFPMSGNTGELFF.

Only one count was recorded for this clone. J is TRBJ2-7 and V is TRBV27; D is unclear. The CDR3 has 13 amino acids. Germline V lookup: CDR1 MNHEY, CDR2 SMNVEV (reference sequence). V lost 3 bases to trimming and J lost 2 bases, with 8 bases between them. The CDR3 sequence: CASSFQETYEQYF. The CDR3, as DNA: TGTGCCAGCAGTTTTCAGGAAACCTACGAGCAGTACTTC.

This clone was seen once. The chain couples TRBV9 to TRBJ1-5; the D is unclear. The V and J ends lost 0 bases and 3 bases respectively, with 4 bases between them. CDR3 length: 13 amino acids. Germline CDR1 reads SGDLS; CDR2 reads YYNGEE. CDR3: CASSVALNQPQHF. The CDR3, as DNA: TGTGCCAGCAGCGTAGCTCTCAATCAGCCCCAGCATTTT.

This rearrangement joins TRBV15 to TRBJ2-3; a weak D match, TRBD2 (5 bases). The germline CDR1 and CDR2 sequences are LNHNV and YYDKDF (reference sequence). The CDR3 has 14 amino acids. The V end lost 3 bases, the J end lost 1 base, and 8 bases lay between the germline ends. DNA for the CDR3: TGTGCCACCAGCAGCGGGGTCGGCACAGATACGCAGTATTTT. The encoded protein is CATSSGVGTDTQYF.

As DNA, the CDR3 is TGTGCCAGCAGCTTAGGGCTAGCGGGCATGACCTACGAGCAGTACTTC. Its translation is CASSLGLAGMTYEQYF. The V call is TRBV13, the J call TRBJ2-7, with TRBD2 matching 8 bases. Trimming cost V 0 bases and J 2 bases; bases outside gene matches: 6. This CDR3 has 16 amino acids. From germline, CDR1 is PRHDT and CDR2 FYEKMQ (reference sequence).

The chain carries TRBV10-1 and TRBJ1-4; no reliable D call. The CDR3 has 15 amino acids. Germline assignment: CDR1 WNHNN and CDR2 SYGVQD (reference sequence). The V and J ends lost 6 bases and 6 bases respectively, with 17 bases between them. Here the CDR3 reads CASRPGLRGDEKLFF. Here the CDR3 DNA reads TGCGCCAGCAGGCCTGGACTCCGTGGTGATGAAAAACTGTTTTTT.

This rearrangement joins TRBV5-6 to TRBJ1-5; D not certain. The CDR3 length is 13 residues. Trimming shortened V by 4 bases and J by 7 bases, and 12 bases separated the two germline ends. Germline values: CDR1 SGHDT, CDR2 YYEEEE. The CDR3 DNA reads TGTGCCAGCAGCCCCACAGCATGCCAGCCCCAGCATTTT. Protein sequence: CASSPTACQPQHF.

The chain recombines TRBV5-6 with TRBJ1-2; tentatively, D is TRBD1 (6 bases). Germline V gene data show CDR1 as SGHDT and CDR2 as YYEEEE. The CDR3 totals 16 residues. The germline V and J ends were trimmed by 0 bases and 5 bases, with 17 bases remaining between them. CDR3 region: CASSLDRETRRYGYTF. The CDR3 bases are TGTGCCAGCAGCTTGGACAGGGAGACCCGTCGATATGGCTACACCTTC.

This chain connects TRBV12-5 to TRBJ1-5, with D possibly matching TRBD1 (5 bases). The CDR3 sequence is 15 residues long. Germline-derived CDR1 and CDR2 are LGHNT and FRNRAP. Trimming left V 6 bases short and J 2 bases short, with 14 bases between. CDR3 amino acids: CASGHPGGGNQPQHF. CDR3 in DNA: TGTGCTAGTGGCCACCCGGGGGGGGGCAATCAGCCCCAGCATTTT.

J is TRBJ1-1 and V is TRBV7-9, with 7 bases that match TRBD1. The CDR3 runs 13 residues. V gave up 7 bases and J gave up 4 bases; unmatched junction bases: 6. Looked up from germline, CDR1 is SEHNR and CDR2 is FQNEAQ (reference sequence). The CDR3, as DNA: TGTGCCAGCAAAGGGGGCCTGGGCACTGAAGCTTTCTTT. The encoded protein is CASKGGLGTEAFF.

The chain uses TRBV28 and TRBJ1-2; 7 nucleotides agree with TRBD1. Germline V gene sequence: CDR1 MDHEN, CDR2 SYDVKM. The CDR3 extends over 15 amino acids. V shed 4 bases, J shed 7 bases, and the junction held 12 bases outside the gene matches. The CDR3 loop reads CASSSSGTALIGYTF. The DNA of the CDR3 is TGTGCCAGCAGTTCCTCCGGGACAGCGTTGATTGGCTACACCTTC.